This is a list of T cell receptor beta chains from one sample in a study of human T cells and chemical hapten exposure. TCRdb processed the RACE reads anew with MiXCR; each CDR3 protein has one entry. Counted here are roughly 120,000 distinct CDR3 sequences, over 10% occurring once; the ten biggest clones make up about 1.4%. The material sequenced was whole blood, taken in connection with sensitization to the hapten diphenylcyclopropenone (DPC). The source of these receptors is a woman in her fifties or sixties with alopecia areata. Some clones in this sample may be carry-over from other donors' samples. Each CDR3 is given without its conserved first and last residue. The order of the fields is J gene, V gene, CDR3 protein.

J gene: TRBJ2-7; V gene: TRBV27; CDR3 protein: ASSASRGSSYEQY
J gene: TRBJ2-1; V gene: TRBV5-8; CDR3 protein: ASSFWGAYEQF
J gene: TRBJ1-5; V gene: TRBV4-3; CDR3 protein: ASSQDPYQPQH
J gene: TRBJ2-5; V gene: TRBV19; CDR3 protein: ASSMGQAWETQY
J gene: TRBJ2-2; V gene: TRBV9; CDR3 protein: ASRSKGLANTGELF
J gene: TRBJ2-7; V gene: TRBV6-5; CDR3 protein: ASSYSRRAGQRSYEQY
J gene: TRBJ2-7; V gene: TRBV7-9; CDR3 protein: ASSQDPYYEQY
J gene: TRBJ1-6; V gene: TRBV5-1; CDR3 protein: ASAQGYDSPLH
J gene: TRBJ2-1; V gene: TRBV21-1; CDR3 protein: ASEGPPPLDEQF
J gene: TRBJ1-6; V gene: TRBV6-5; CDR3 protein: ASSRGDSPLH
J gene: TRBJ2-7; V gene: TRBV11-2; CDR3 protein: ASSLDVLYEQY
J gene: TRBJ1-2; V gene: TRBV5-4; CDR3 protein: ASSARGGLYGYT
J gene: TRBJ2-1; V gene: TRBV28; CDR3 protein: ATLMGGAVDEQF
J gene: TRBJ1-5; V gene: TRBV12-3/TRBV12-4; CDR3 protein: ASTMGGDQPQH
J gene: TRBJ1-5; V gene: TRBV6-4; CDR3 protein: ASSWVRSGAGACQPQH
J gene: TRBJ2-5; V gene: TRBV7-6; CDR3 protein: ASSSSGRVETQY
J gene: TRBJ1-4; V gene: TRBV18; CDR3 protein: ASSPRGRTNEKLF
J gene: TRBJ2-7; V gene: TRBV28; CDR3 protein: ASSPDRVYEQY
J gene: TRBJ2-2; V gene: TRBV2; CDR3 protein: ASKGQGTGELF
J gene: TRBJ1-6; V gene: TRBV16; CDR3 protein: ATAPTGSGSPLH
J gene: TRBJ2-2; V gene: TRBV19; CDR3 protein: ASSTFSPNTGELF
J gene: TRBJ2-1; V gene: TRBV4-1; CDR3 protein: ASSQVLYNEQF
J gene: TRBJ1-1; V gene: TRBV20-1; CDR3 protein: SAPRLGPMNTEAF
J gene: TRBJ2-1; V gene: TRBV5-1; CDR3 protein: ASRGGPGQGADEQF
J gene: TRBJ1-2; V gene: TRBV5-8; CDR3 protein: ASSSRRGRNYGYT
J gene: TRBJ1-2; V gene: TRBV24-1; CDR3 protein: ATSDPTRTDYGYT
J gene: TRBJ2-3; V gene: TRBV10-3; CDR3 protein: AISGGGSGIDTQY
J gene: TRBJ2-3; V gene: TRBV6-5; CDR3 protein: ASSPLQGARDTQY
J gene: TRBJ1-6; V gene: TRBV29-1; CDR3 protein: SVEAGSLRH
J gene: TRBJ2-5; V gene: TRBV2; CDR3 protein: ASSVQRPGETQY
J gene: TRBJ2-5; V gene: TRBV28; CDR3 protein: ASSPGGYQETQY
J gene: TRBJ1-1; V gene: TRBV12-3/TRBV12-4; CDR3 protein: ASNPETMNTEAF
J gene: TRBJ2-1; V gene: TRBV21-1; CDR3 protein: ASSKPVEF
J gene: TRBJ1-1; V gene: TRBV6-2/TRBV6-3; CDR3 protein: ASSYPFPGTEAF
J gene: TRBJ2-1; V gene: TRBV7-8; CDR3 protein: ASSPPVDEQF
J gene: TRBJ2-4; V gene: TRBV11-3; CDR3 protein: ASSLNGRQAKNIQY
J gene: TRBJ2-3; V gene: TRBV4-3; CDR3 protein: ASSQDRAGADTQY
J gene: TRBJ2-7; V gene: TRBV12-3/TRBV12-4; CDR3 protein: ASSLGQGLSKQY
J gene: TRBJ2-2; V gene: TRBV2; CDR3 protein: ASSLTGQDTGELF
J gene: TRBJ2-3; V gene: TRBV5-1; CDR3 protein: ASSAGTSSFTDTQY
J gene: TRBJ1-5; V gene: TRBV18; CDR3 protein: ASSRQGEGWPQH
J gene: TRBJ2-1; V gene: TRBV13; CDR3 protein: ASSTLDRERQQSYNEQF
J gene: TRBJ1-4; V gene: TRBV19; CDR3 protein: ASSDPGGDEKLF
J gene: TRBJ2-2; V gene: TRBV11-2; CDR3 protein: ASRPIGQITGELF
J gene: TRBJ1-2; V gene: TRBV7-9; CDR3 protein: ASSPGTGEPYGYT
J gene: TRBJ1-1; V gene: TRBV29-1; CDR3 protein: SVDRQENTEAF
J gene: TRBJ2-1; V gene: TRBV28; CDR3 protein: ASSLFGDGNEQF
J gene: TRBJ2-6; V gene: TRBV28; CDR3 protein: ASSSSDRAGANVLT
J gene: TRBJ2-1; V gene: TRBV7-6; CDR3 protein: ASSSGLAGGNEQF
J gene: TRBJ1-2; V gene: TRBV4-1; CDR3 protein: ASSLPGYYGYT
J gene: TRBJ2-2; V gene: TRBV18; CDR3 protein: ASSPASGSVTGELF
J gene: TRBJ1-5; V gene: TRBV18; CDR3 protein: ASSGTVNSNQPQH
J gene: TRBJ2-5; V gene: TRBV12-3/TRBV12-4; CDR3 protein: ASSGLAVETQY
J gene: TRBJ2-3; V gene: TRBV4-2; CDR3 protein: ASSQATGAPDTQY
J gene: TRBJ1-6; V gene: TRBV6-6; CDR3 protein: ASSSLGGALSNSPLH
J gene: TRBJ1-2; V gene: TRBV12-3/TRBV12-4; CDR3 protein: ASSLQGAYGYT
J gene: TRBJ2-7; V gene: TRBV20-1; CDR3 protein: SARGGQGLYEQY
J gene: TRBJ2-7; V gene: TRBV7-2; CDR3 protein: ASSSTGGTEQY
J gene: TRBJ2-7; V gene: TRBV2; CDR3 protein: ASSERRSAEQY